This is a list of T cell receptor beta chains from one sample in a study of T cell responses to AZD1222 COVID-19 vaccine. Method: immunoSEQ multiplex PCR; TCRdb's copy keeps in-frame clones and lacks some. The profile shows 100,000 to 150,000 clones, about nine tenths of them singletons. The material sequenced was peripheral blood, taken 28 days after the second AZD1222 dose. These receptors originate from an adult who received the AZD1222 COVID-19 vaccine. Both conserved end residues are part of each CDR3. The D gene is left open where the match is weak. The listing skips clone size in some rows; elsewhere it reads once, few, many or a size class.

clone_size: -; v_call: TRBV19; j_call: TRBJ1-6; d_call: -; cdr3_aa: CASSIADKSSYNSPLHF
clone_size: -; v_call: TRBV6-5; j_call: TRBJ1-3; d_call: -; cdr3_aa: CASEGWGSGNTIYF
clone_size: -; v_call: TRBV5-1; j_call: TRBJ1-2; d_call: TRBD1; cdr3_aa: CASSLDPGQTNYGYTF
clone_size: -; v_call: TRBV15; j_call: TRBJ1-5; d_call: -; cdr3_aa: CATSRDQRGRARVEPQHF
clone_size: -; v_call: TRBV6-6; j_call: TRBJ1-1; d_call: -; cdr3_aa: CASSLLGGDTEAFF
clone_size: -; v_call: TRBV7-3; j_call: TRBJ1-2; d_call: -; cdr3_aa: CASSLSHNNYGYTF
clone_size: -; v_call: TRBV2; j_call: TRBJ1-4; d_call: -; cdr3_aa: CASGQTTNEKLFF
clone_size: -; v_call: TRBV5-1; j_call: TRBJ2-3; d_call: TRBD1; cdr3_aa: CASSLGQADTQYF
clone_size: -; v_call: TRBV6-4; j_call: TRBJ2-1; d_call: TRBD2; cdr3_aa: CASSPRGGTGGDEQFF
clone_size: -; v_call: TRBV29-1; j_call: TRBJ2-3; d_call: -; cdr3_aa: CSVEGVGHTDTQYF
clone_size: -; v_call: TRBV19; j_call: TRBJ2-6; d_call: -; cdr3_aa: CASSIWSSGANVLTF
clone_size: -; v_call: TRBV10-3; j_call: TRBJ1-4; d_call: -; cdr3_aa: CAISEAGGREKLFF
clone_size: -; v_call: TRBV11-2; j_call: TRBJ1-5; d_call: -; cdr3_aa: CASSLEPGGPQHF
clone_size: -; v_call: TRBV24-1; j_call: TRBJ2-7; d_call: TRBD1; cdr3_aa: CATSDSGTGRTYEQYF
clone_size: -; v_call: TRBV2; j_call: TRBJ2-1; d_call: -; cdr3_aa: CASAAQGHSSYNEQFF
clone_size: -; v_call: TRBV5-1; j_call: TRBJ1-4; d_call: -; cdr3_aa: CASSLEPANEKLFF
clone_size: -; v_call: TRBV4-1; j_call: TRBJ2-1; d_call: -; cdr3_aa: CASSQDRTDYNEQFF
clone_size: -; v_call: TRBV4-2; j_call: TRBJ1-2; d_call: -; cdr3_aa: CASSQDMTGSPYGYTF
clone_size: -; v_call: TRBV9; j_call: TRBJ1-3; d_call: TRBD1; cdr3_aa: CASSDDLDREEGNTIYF
clone_size: few; v_call: TRBV7-8; j_call: TRBJ1-2; d_call: -; cdr3_aa: CASSLDSSNYGYTF
clone_size: -; v_call: TRBV28; j_call: TRBJ1-5; d_call: -; cdr3_aa: CASSLRGEQPQHF
clone_size: -; v_call: TRBV11-2; j_call: TRBJ2-7; d_call: -; cdr3_aa: CASSSYYEQYF
clone_size: -; v_call: TRBV5-1; j_call: TRBJ1-1; d_call: -; cdr3_aa: CASSPNPGAHTEAFF
clone_size: -; v_call: TRBV28; j_call: TRBJ1-3; d_call: TRBD1; cdr3_aa: CAASGTGGSPLSGNTIYF
clone_size: -; v_call: TRBV5-1; j_call: TRBJ2-3; d_call: TRBD2; cdr3_aa: CASGRIAGGTTDTQYF
clone_size: once; v_call: TRBV6-5; j_call: TRBJ2-5; d_call: TRBD1; cdr3_aa: CASSYWDSKETQYF
clone_size: -; v_call: TRBV4-2; j_call: TRBJ1-2; d_call: -; cdr3_aa: CASSQGTGPNYGYTF
clone_size: -; v_call: TRBV27; j_call: TRBJ1-2; d_call: -; cdr3_aa: CASSRGTPYGYTF
clone_size: -; v_call: TRBV28; j_call: TRBJ2-5; d_call: TRBD1; cdr3_aa: CASSSVTGMKTQYF
clone_size: -; v_call: TRBV6-1; j_call: TRBJ2-3; d_call: TRBD2; cdr3_aa: CASSEALWTSVRDTQYF
clone_size: -; v_call: TRBV9; j_call: TRBJ2-6; d_call: -; cdr3_aa: CASSSDRSSGANVLTF
clone_size: -; v_call: TRBV6-5; j_call: TRBJ1-3; d_call: -; cdr3_aa: CASSSRLISGNTIYF
clone_size: once; v_call: TRBV19; j_call: TRBJ2-7; d_call: TRBD2; cdr3_aa: CASVDSGSFPYEQYF
clone_size: -; v_call: TRBV13; j_call: TRBJ1-1; d_call: -; cdr3_aa: CASRRWLTGTEAFF
clone_size: -; v_call: TRBV2; j_call: TRBJ1-1; d_call: -; cdr3_aa: CASNQGSGTEAFF
clone_size: -; v_call: TRBV2; j_call: TRBJ2-7; d_call: TRBD1; cdr3_aa: CASKGDRAYEQYF
clone_size: -; v_call: TRBV7-8; j_call: TRBJ2-1; d_call: -; cdr3_aa: CASSLGREGSYNEQFF
clone_size: once; v_call: TRBV11-2; j_call: TRBJ2-7; d_call: -; cdr3_aa: CASSLFPYEQYF
clone_size: -; v_call: TRBV11-3; j_call: TRBJ2-1; d_call: TRBD2; cdr3_aa: CASSSRTSDNEQFF
clone_size: -; v_call: TRBV28; j_call: TRBJ2-5; d_call: -; cdr3_aa: CASSLSSAFQETQYF
clone_size: -; v_call: TRBV7-3; j_call: TRBJ2-2; d_call: TRBD2; cdr3_aa: CASSLNGLAGTGELFF